This T cell receptor (beta chain) was recorded in a study of breast tumors, draining lymph nodes, adjacent tissues. Germline CDR1 is SGHRS and CDR2 is YFSETQ. The CDR3 runs 15 residues. J was trimmed by 3 bases and V by 2 bases; bases with no gene match: 5. The lymph nodes were axillary draining lymph nodes from breast cancer patients. This clonotype was detected ten times or more. TCRdb called the multiplex PCR reads again in MiXCR, with one record for every CDR3 protein. The sample lists 130,000 or so distinct CDR3 sequences, about 33% occurring once. J is TRBJ1-3 and V is TRBV5-1; 7 bases match TRBD1. The sequence came from a female donor with breast cancer. Some clones in this sample may be carry-over from other donors' samples. Sequencing input: axillary lymph node tissue. Here the CDR3 reads CASSLQGLLGNTIYF. The CDR3 DNA is TGCGCCAGCAGCTTACAGGGGTTGCTTGGAAACACCATATATTTT.